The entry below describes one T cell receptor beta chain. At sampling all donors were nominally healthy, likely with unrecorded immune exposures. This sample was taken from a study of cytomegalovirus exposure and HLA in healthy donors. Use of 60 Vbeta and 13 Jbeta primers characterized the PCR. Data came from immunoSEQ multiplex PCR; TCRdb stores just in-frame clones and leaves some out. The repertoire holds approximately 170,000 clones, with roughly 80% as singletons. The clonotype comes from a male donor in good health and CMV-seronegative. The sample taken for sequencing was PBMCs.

The CDR3 DNA follows: TGTGCCAGCAGTGCCGTGGGCAGGTACTTTACGGGCTACACCTTC. It encodes CASSAVGRYFTGYTF. The chain uses TRBV27 and TRBJ1-2; no clear D. With 5 bases removed from V and 8 bases from J, the gap between germline ends came to 21 bases. The CDR3 is 15 amino acids. The germline V gene has CDR1 MNHEY and CDR2 SMNVEV (reference sequence).